This T cell receptor beta chain was recovered during a study of preoperative IRX-2 immunotherapy in early breast cancer. The CDR3 loop spans 18 amino acids. The V segment lost 4 bases and the J segment 6 bases; nucleotides outside the gene matches: 15. Germline CDR1 is MDHEN and CDR2 is SYDVKM. The sample's treatment: preoperative locoregional IRX-2 cytokine immunotherapy. Profiling relied on immunoSEQ multiplex PCR, and the TCRdb table lists in-frame clones only, not all of them. The table records roughly 93,000 clones, roughly 88% of them present only once. The clonotype comes from a human donor with breast cancer. Specimen: tumor tissue, collected after IRX-2 immunotherapy. V gene TRBV28 combines with J gene TRBJ1-1; TRBD1 matches 12 bases. The CDR3 nucleotides read TGTGCCAGCAGTTCGATAAGGGACAGGGGGCGCCGGCTGTCTGAAGCTTTCTTT. As protein: CASSSIRDRGRRLSEAFF.